Shown below are 19 T cell receptor beta chains from a single sample sequenced in a study of blood T cell repertoires in COVID-19. TCRdb's table, derived via immunoSEQ multiplex PCR, lists solely in-frame clones and lacks some. The table has 150,000 to 200,000 clones, 80% to 95% seen once. The sequencing input was peripheral blood. These receptors came from a woman in her fifties or sixties with COVID-19, enrolled during active disease.

In DNA, the CDR3 is TGTGCCATCAGTGAGTCGGGACAGGCCGCTAACTATGGCTACACCTTC. It encodes CAISESGQAANYGYTF. The rearrangement joins TRBV10-3 to TRBJ1-2, with 8 positions matching TRBD1. The germline V gene has CDR1 ENHRY and CDR2 SYGVKD. This CDR3 has 16 amino acids. The J segment lost 0 bases and the V segment lost 0 bases, leaving 3 bases of the junction unmatched.

The J gene is TRBJ2-6, the V gene TRBV9; tentatively, D is TRBD1 (5 bases). Trimming removed 3 bases from V and 0 bases from J, with 10 bases in between. This CDR3 is 16 amino acids long. Germline V gives CDR1 SGDLS, CDR2 YYNGEE. CDR3 residues: CASSARQRSGANVLTF. CDR3 nucleotides: TGTGCCAGCAGCGCGAGACAGCGCTCTGGGGCCAACGTCCTGACTTTC.

CDR3 DNA sequence: TGTGCCAGCAGCTCGGACAGCCCCCAGCCCCAGCATTTT. Translation gives CASSSDSPQPQHF. The chain employs TRBV2 and TRBJ1-5, with D perhaps TRBD1 (6 bases). This CDR3 comprises 13 residues. Trimming shortened V by 6 bases and J by 7 bases, and 13 bases separated the two germline ends. CDR1 is SNHLY, CDR2 FYNNEI, per germline.

The chain uses TRBV19 and TRBJ1-4; D gene ambiguous. CDR3 length: 12 amino acids. CDR1 and CDR2 (germline): LNHDA, SQIVND (reference sequence). The ends were cut back, 1 base at V and 14 bases at J, with 11 bases in the middle. The CDR3 DNA reads TGTGCCAGTAGTATAGGGAAGTGGCGGCTGTTTTTT. This encodes CASSIGKWRLFF.

The chain carries TRBV19 and TRBJ1-6, with 8 positions matching TRBD1. The trim removed 5 bases at V and 13 bases at J, leaving 10 bases unmatched. The CDR3 is 14 residues long. Germline V gene sequence: CDR1 LNHDA, CDR2 SQIVND (reference sequence). The CDR3 DNA reads TGTGCCAGTAGTCCGACAGGGGAGGGATCTCCCCTCCACTTT. Translating gives CASSPTGEGSPLHF.

The rearrangement joins TRBV24-1 to TRBJ1-2; 7 bases match TRBD1. Per the germline V gene, CDR1 is KGHDR and CDR2 is SFDVKD. The junction had 4 bases not matched to a gene; V was cut back by 2 bases and J by 5 bases. The CDR3 extends over 14 amino acids. CDR3 residues: CATSDSKQGYGYTF. CDR3 sequence (DNA): TGTGCCACCAGTGATTCAAAACAGGGGTATGGCTACACCTTC.

This rearrangement joins TRBV6-6 to TRBJ2-5; a possible D gene is TRBD2 (7 bases). The V end was cut by 2 bases, the J end by 5 bases, with 12 bases between. CDR1 is MNHNY and CDR2 is SVGAGI in the germline V gene (reference sequence). The CDR3 runs to 14 residues. As DNA, the CDR3 is TGTGCCAGCAGTTACGGGGGGGCAGGGGAGACCCAGTACTTC. Translated, it gives CASSYGGAGETQYF.

CDR3 in amino acids: CASSLQGARREKLFF. The CDR3 DNA follows: TGTGCCAGCAGTTTACAGGGGGCGAGGAGAGAAAAACTGTTTTTT. The chain couples TRBV6-5 to TRBJ1-4, with 9 positions matching TRBD1. The V and J ends lost 4 bases and 8 bases, in that order; junction bases with no gene match: 8. The germline V gene encodes CDR1 MNHEY and CDR2 SVGAGI. The CDR3 totals 15 residues.

A few counts support this clone. The chain is built from TRBV5-1 and TRBJ1-2; 7 bases map to TRBD1. This CDR3 contains 14 residues. The germline gives CDR1 SGHRS, CDR2 YFSETQ. Trimming removed 0 bases from V and 7 bases from J; junction bases left unmatched: 6. This CDR3 reads CASSLAQTGTGYTF. The CDR3 DNA is TGCGCCAGCAGCTTGGCCCAGACAGGGACTGGCTACACCTTC.

V is TRBV11-3 and J is TRBJ1-2; D remains ambiguous. Germline V gives CDR1 SGHNT, CDR2 YENEEA. Trimming left V 5 bases short and J 7 bases short, with 14 bases between. The CDR3 is 13 amino acids. The CDR3 DNA reads TGTGCCAGCAGCCAAGCTGGCGGAGGTGGCTACACCTTC. This encodes CASSQAGGGGYTF.

The V call is TRBV19, the J call TRBJ1-2, with 8 bases aligning to TRBD1. This CDR3 contains 14 residues. After removal of 4 bases from V and 4 bases from J, the junction contained 5 bases not matched to a gene. Per germline, CDR1 LNHDA and CDR2 SQIVND (reference sequence). The CDR3 loop reads CASSTPGGGYGYTF. CDR3 coding DNA: TGTGCCAGTAGTACCCCAGGGGGCGGCTATGGCTACACCTTC.

The chain has TRBV10-3 and TRBJ2-1, with 9 bases matching TRBD2. Looked up from germline, CDR1 is ENHRY and CDR2 is SYGVKD. The V and J ends lost 5 bases and 6 bases, in that order; junction bases with no gene match: 5. CDR3 size: 14 residues. CDR3 nucleotide sequence: TGTGCCATCAGTTCCAGCGGGGGGATCAATGAGCAGTTCTTC. Translated, it gives CAISSSGGINEQFF.

The rearrangement links TRBV6-6 to TRBJ1-5; 8 nucleotides agree with TRBD1. In germline, CDR1 is MNHNY, CDR2 SVGAGI (reference sequence). The CDR3 totals 15 residues. V was clipped by 3 bases and J by 3 bases; unmatched bases: 4. CDR3 nucleotides: TGTGCCAGCAGTTATACGACAGGGGTCAATCAGCCCCAGCATTTT. This codes for CASSYTTGVNQPQHF.

The chain recombines TRBV2 with TRBJ1-1; D is possibly TRBD1 (6 bases). Germline CDR1 is SNHLY and CDR2 is FYNNEI. The length of the CDR3 is 12 residues. V was trimmed by 5 bases and J by 3 bases, leaving 7 bases between them. The CDR3 spells CASSRQDTEAFF. CDR3 DNA sequence: TGTGCCAGCAGTCGACAGGACACTGAAGCTTTCTTT.

The chain is built from TRBV4-2 and TRBJ2-7; D unclear. V was shortened by 1 base and J by 6 bases, with 7 bases between the two germline ends. The CDR3 extends over 12 amino acids. The V gene's germline CDR1 is LGHNA and CDR2 YNFKEQ. The DNA for the CDR3 is TGTGCCAGCAGCCAAGCTAACTCCGAGCAGTACTTC. Its protein product is CASSQANSEQYF.

V gene TRBV18 combines with J gene TRBJ1-4; no firm D call. The V and J ends lost 2 bases and 3 bases respectively, with 13 bases between them. The CDR3 consists of 16 residues. Germline loops: CDR1 KGHSH, CDR2 LQKENI. CDR3 DNA sequence: TGTGCCAGCTCACCAAATTCGGGGTTGGCTAATGAAAAACTGTTTTTT. It yields the protein CASSPNSGLANEKLFF.

The V call is TRBV10-3, the J call TRBJ1-6, with 8 positions matching TRBD1. This CDR3 spans 16 amino acids. The V and J ends lost 0 bases and 7 bases, in that order; junction bases with no gene match: 5. Germline CDR1 ENHRY, CDR2 SYGVKD. The CDR3 protein is CAISESAGGENSPLHF. CDR3 DNA sequence: TGTGCCATCAGTGAGTCGGCAGGGGGCGAAAATTCACCCCTCCACTTT.

The J gene is TRBJ1-1, the V gene TRBV27; D may be TRBD1 (6 bases). Germline V CDR1 and CDR2: MNHEY, SMNVEV (reference sequence). The V end lost 8 bases, the J end lost 0 bases, and 22 bases lay between the germline ends. There are 17 residues in the CDR3. CDR3 DNA: TGTGCCAGCGCTTCAACCCCCACAGGGCAAATGAACACTGAAGCTTTCTTT. It codes for CASASTPTGQMNTEAFF.

The V call is TRBV29-1, the J call TRBJ1-1, with 7 positions matching TRBD1. Germline V CDR1 and CDR2: SQVTM, ANQGSEA. The CDR3 runs to 14 residues. Unmatched junction bases numbered 9, after V lost 3 bases and J lost 5 bases. The CDR3 DNA reads as TGCAGCGTTGATAATGGGCAGGGGGGAACTGAAGCTTTCTTT. It codes for CSVDNGQGGTEAFF.